Listed below are T cell receptor beta chains from one sample, sequenced in a study of STAT5B mutations in CD4+ large granular lymphocyte leukemia. TCRdb keeps only in-frame clones here, not all; method: immunoSEQ multiplex PCR. The sample lists some 34,000 clones; roughly 76% were seen once. Sequencing was done on a sample of CD4+ T cells from blood buffy coats. The source of these receptors is a human donor in good health. The conserved cysteine and the conserved F or W are not part of the CDR3 here. Each record gives: CDR3 protein, V gene, J gene.

ASKRTVSSGNTIY	TRBV19	TRBJ1-3
ASQKDRQGKSEQY	TRBV2	TRBJ2-7
ASTRVGTSHEQY	TRBV27	TRBJ2-7
ASSWGTSEIYNEQF	TRBV5-8	TRBJ2-1
ASSIQRQVYGYT	TRBV19	TRBJ1-2
AIRAGGTTGELF	TRBV10-3	TRBJ2-2
ASSLDRGSGGYT	TRBV5-4	TRBJ1-2
ASSDGQFWPQH	TRBV10-2	TRBJ1-5
ASSPSGPGTGRNTIY	TRBV18	TRBJ1-3
ASGGSGANEQF	TRBV30	TRBJ2-1
AWRLREWLTEAF	TRBV30	TRBJ1-1
ASSESIMGLGDTDTQY	TRBV10-1	TRBJ2-3
ASSSPRVETQY	TRBV28	TRBJ2-5
ASSSKTGNEKLF	TRBV28	TRBJ1-4
ASSEIVAGETQY	TRBV2	TRBJ2-5
AISESVGANQPQH	TRBV10-3	TRBJ1-5
ASSGKGFSYEQY	TRBV28	TRBJ2-7
ASSRGTEEKLF	TRBV11-2	TRBJ1-4
ASSFDRRTGKDRGNQPQH	TRBV28	TRBJ1-5
ASSGGTGDDQPQH	TRBV5-6	TRBJ1-5
ASSVGLTSTDTQY	TRBV5-4	TRBJ2-3
ASSGTDRFITDTQY	TRBV6-6	TRBJ2-3
ASSLTGAVRGYNEQF	TRBV7-9	TRBJ2-1
ASSQDLRQVYEQY	TRBV4-1	TRBJ2-7
ASSSEGGNTEAF	TRBV10-2	TRBJ1-1
ASSPFTSGSTDTQY	TRBV18	TRBJ2-3
ASTGGYEQY	TRBV6-6	TRBJ2-7
ASSLASGFGYT	TRBV13	TRBJ1-2
ASKGSGKGNEQY	TRBV10-3	TRBJ2-7
ASSSWDSSNEKLF	TRBV28	TRBJ1-4
ASSISFAGGTDTQY	TRBV19	TRBJ2-3
ASSLDQASNTGELF	TRBV11-2	TRBJ2-2
ASSLGTTAPSTDTQY	TRBV11-3	TRBJ2-3
ASSEAGGRTEAF	TRBV6-1	TRBJ1-1
ASSQGRQGADRWANVLT	TRBV14	TRBJ2-6
ASTISGLGKDPRSYNEQF	TRBV28	TRBJ2-1
ASSAGPTNYGYT	TRBV9	TRBJ1-2
ASSHRGSGNTIY	TRBV7-8	TRBJ1-3
ASSLGSIQRETDTQY	TRBV13	TRBJ2-3
ASSLDSQVYGYT	TRBV27	TRBJ1-2
ASSLLLAASTDTQY	TRBV27	TRBJ2-3
ASSQGGLAGFSYEQY	TRBV4-1	TRBJ2-7